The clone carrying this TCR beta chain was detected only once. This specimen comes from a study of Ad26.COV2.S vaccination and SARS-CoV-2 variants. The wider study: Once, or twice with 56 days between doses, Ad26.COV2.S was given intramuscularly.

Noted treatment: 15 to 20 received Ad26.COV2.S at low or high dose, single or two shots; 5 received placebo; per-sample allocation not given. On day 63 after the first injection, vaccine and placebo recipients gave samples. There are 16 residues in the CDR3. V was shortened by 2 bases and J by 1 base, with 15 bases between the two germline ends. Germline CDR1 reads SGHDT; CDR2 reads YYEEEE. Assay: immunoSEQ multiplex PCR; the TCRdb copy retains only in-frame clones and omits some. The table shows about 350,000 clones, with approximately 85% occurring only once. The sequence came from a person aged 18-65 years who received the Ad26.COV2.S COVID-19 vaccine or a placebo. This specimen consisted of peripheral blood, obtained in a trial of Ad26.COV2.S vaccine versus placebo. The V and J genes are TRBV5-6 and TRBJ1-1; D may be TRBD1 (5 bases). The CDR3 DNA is TGTGCCAGCAGCTTTATATACAGGATTGGGAACACTGAAGCTTTCTTT. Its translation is CASSFIYRIGNTEAFF.